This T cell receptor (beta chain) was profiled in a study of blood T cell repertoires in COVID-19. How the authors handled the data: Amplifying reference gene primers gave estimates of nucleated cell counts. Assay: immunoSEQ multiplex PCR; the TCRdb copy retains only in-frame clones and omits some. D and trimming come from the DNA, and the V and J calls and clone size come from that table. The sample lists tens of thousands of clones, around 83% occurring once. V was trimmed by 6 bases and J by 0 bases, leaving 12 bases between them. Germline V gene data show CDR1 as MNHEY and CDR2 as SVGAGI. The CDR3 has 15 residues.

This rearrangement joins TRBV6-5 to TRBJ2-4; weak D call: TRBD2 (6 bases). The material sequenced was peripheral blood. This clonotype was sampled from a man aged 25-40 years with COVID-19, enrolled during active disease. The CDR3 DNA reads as TGTGCCAGCAGGGCTGCGGGGCTAGCCAAAAACATTCAGTACTTC. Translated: CASRAAGLAKNIQYF.